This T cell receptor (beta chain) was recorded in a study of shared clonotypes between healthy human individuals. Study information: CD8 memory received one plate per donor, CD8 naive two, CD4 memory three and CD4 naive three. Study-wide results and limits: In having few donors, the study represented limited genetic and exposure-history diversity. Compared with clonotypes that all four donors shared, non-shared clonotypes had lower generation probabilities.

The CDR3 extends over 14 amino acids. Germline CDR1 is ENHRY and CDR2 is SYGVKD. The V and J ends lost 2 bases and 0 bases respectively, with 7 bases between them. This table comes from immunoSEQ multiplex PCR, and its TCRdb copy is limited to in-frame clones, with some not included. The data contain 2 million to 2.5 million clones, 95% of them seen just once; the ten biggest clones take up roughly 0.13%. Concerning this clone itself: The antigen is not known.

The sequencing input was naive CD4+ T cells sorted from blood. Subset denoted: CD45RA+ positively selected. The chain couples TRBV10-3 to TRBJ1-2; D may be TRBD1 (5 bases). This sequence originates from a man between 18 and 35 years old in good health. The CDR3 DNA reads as TGTGCCATCAGTGAGGGGGCCTCTAACTATGGCTACACCTTC. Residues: CAISEGASNYGYTF.